The present TCR beta chain was sequenced within a study of shared clonotypes between healthy human individuals. Produced via immunoSEQ multiplex PCR; TCRdb's table is partial and in-frame only. Here the sample spans millions of clones, 85% to 95% being singletons. The sample comprised naive CD4+ T cells sorted from blood. The subset: CD45RA+ positively selected. The TCR sequence derives from a man between 18 and 29 years old in good health.

In nucleotides, the CDR3 is TGTGCCAGCAGTCCCCCGGGGGGAGGGTCCTATAATTCACCCCTCCACTTT. Amino acids: CASSPPGGGSYNSPLHF. The gene calls are TRBV28 and TRBJ1-6; a possible D gene is TRBD1 (5 bases). The V gene lost 5 bases and the J gene lost 1 base, with 15 bases spanning the gap. Germline CDR1 and CDR2: MDHEN and SYDVKM. The CDR3 consists of 17 residues.